This T cell receptor beta chain was identified in a study of technical replicates of blood from several donors. Libraries were prepared by immunoSEQ multiplex PCR; TCRdb keeps only in-frame clonotypes and omits some of them. The sample lists some 70,000 clones, roughly nine tenths occurring once. This clone has more than one count but fewer than ten. V lost 3 bases and J 0 bases, leaving 12 bases between the germline ends. The germline CDR1 and CDR2 sequences are MDHEN and SYDVKM. The CDR3 consists of 16 residues. This TCR was sampled from a human donor in good health. The sample comprised T cells isolated from PBMCs. The rearrangement uses TRBV28 and TRBJ1-3, with a weak D call TRBD1 (5 bases). CDR3: CASSLAYRTSGNTIYF. CDR3 nucleotides: TGTGCCAGCAGTTTGGCATACAGGACCTCTGGAAACACCATATATTTT.